This T cell receptor beta chain originates from a study of identical twins. Study findings and constraints: Because invariant MAIT and iNKT cells could be present, zero-insertion analyses could be partly confounded.

A remark on this clonotype: Its antigen is unidentified.

CDR3 length: 13 residues. CDR1 is MDHEN, CDR2 SYDVKM, per germline. The V and J ends lost 2 bases and 3 bases respectively, with 7 bases between them. Using its own MiXCR run on the 5' RACE reads, TCRdb lists one record per CDR3 protein. Of roughly 470,000 distinct CDR3 sequences in the sample, 13% to 15% are singletons; the top ten hold approximately 0.9%. The sample was also reused in another study, on yellow fever vaccine responses in identical twins.

Sequencing was carried out using CD4+ T cells sorted from blood. The clonotype was recovered from a woman aged 18 to 35 in good health. The V and J genes are TRBV28 and TRBJ1-2; D not certain. CDR3 DNA sequence: TGTGCCAGCAGTTTAAGGCCGGACTATGGCTACACCTTC. Its protein product is CASSLRPDYGYTF.